The TCR beta chain under discussion was sequenced for a study of T cell changes during pregnancy in multiple sclerosis. The method was immunoSEQ multiplex PCR; TCRdb's version includes in-frame clones alone and lacks a portion of them. Here the sample spans fewer than 60,000 clones, approximately 94% being singletons. With V trimmed by 1 base and J by 10 bases, 11 bases remained unmatched. The length of the CDR3 is 16 residues. The germline V gene has CDR1 SGHTA and CDR2 FQGNSA. The sample consisted of CD4+ T cells from peripheral blood mononuclear cells, taken in the third trimester of pregnancy. The receptor comes from a female donor with multiple sclerosis, enrolled in a pregnancy study. The chain joins TRBV7-2 to TRBJ2-1, with TRBD1 identical over 9 bases. Here the CDR3 DNA reads TGTGCCAGCAGCTTAGGGGACAGGGCCTCCCCTCGGGAGCAGTTCTTC. The encoded protein is CASSLGDRASPREQFF. The whole variable domain, remainder taken from reference TRBV7-2 and TRBJ2-1, is GAGVSQSPSNKVTEKGKDVELRCDPISGHTALYWYRQSLGQGLEFLIYFQGNSAPDKSGLPSDRFSAERTGGSVSTLTIQRTQQEDSAVYLCASSLGDRASPREQFFGPGTRLTVL.